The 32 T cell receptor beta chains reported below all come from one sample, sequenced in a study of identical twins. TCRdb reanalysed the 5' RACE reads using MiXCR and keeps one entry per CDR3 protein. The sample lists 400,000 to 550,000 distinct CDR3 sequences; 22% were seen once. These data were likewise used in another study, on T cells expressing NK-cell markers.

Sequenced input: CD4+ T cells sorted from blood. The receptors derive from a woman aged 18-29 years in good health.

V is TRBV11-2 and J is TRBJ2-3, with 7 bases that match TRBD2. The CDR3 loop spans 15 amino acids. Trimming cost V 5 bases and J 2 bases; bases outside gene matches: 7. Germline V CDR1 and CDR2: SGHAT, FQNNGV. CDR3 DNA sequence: TGTGCCAGCAGCCTCTTGAGCGGGATCACAGATACGCAGTATTTT. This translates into CASSLLSGITDTQYF.

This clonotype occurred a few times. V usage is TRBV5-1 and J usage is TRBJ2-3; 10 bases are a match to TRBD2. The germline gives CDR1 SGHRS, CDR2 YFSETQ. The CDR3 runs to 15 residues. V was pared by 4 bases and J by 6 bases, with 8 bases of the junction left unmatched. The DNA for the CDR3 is TGCGCCAGCAGCGTCGGACTAGCGGTCGCCGATACGCAGTATTTT. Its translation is CASSVGLAVADTQYF.

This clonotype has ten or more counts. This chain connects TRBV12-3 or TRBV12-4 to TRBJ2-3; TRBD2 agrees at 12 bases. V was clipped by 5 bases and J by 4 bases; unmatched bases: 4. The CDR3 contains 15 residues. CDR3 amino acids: CASSPRLAGADTQYF. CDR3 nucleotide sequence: TGTGCCAGCAGTCCCCGACTAGCGGGGGCAGATACGCAGTATTTT.

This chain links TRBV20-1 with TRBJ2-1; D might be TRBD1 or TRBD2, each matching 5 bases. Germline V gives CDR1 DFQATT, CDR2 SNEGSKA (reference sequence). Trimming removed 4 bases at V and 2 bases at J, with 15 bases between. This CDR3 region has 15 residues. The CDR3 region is CSATLARDPYNEQFF. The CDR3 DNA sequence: TGCAGTGCTACTCTGGCTCGGGACCCCTACAATGAGCAGTTCTTC.

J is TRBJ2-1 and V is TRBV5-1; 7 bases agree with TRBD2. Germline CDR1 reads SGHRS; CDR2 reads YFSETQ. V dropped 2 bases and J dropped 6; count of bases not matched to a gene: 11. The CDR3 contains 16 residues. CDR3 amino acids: CASSFGGARGVNEQFF. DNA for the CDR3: TGCGCCAGCAGCTTTGGTGGTGCACGGGGGGTCAATGAGCAGTTCTTC.

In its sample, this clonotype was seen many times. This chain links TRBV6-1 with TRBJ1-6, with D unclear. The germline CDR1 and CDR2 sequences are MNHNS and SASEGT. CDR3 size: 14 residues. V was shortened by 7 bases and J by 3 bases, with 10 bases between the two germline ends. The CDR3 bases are TGTGCCAGCAACCTTGACATCTATAATTCACCCCTCCACTTT. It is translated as CASNLDIYNSPLHF.

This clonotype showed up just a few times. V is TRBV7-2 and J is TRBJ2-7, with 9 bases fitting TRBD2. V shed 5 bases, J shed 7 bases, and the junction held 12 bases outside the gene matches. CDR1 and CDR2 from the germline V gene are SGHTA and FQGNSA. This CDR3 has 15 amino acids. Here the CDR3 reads CASSPHSGGRWEQYF. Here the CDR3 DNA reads TGTGCCAGCAGCCCACATAGCGGGGGCCGGTGGGAGCAGTACTTC.

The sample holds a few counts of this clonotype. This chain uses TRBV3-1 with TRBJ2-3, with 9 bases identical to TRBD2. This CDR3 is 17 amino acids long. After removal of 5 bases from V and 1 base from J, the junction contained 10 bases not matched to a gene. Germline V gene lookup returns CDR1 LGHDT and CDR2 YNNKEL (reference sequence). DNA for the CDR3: TGTGCCAGCAGCGCCACCTTTAGCGGGGGTCGCACAGATACGCAGTATTTT. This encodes CASSATFSGGRTDTQYF.

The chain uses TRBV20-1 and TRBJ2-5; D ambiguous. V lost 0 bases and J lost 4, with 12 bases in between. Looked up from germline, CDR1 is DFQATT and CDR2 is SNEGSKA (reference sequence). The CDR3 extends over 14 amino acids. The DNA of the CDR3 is TGCAGTGCTAGAGATCTGAAAAAGGGAGAGACCCAGTACTTC. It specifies CSARDLKKGETQYF.

CDR3 protein: CASSFSGSVTGELFF. DNA of the CDR3: TGTGCCAGCAGTTTCAGCGGGAGCGTCACCGGGGAGCTGTTTTTT. The genes are TRBV27 and TRBJ2-2; TRBD2 agrees at 8 bases. Germline CDR1 reads MNHEY; CDR2 reads SMNVEV (reference sequence). J gave up 4 bases and V 3 bases, and 4 bases lay outside the gene matches. The CDR3 runs to 15 residues.

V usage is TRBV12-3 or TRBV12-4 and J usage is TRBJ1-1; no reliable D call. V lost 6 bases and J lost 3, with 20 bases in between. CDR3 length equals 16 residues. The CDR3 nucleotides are TGTGCCAGCAGCCTCGGTAGTTGGTCCTTGGACACTGAAGCTTTCTTT. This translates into CASSLGSWSLDTEAFF.

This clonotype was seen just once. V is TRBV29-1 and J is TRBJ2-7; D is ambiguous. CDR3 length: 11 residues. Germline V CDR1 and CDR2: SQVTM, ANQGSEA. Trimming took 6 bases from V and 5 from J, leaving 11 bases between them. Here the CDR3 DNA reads TGCAGCGTAGGGTGGTCGCACGAGCAGTACTTC. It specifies CSVGWSHEQYF.

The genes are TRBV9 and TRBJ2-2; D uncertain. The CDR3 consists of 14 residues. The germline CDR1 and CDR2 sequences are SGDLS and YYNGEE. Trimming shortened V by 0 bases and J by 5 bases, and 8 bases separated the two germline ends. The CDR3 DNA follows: TGTGCCAGCAGCGTAGACACTAAAACCGGGGAGCTGTTTTTT. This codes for CASSVDTKTGELFF.

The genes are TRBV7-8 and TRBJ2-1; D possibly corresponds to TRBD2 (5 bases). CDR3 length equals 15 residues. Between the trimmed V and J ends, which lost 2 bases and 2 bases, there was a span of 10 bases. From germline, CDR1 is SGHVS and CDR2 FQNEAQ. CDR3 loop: CASSLISGTYNEQFF. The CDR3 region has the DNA TGTGCCAGCAGCTTAATTTCCGGGACCTACAATGAGCAGTTCTTC.

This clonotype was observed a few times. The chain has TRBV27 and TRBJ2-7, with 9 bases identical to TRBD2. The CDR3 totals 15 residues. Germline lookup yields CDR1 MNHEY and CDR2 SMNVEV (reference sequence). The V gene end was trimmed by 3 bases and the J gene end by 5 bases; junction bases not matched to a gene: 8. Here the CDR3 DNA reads TGTGCCAGCAGTTTTAATCGACTAGCGGTGCACGAGCAGTACTTC. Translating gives CASSFNRLAVHEQYF.

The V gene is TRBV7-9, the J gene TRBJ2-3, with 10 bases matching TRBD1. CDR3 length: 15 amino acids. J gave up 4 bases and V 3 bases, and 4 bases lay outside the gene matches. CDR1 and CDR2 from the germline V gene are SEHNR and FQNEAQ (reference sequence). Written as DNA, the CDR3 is TGTGCCAGCAGCTTTGGGACAGGGGCAGCAGATACGCAGTATTTT. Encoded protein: CASSFGTGAADTQYF. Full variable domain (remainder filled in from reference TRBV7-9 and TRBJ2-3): DTGVSQNPRHKITKRGQNVTFRCDPISEHNRLYWYRQTLGQGPEFLTYFQNEAQLEKSRLLSDRFSAERPKGSFSTLEIQRTEQGDSAMYLCASSFGTGAADTQYFGPGTRLTVL.

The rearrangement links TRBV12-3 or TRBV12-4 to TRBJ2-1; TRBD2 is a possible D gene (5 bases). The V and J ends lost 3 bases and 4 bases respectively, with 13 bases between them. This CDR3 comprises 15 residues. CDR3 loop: CASSFTGMRYNEQFF. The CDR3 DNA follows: TGTGCCAGCAGTTTTACCGGGATGAGATACAATGAGCAGTTCTTC.

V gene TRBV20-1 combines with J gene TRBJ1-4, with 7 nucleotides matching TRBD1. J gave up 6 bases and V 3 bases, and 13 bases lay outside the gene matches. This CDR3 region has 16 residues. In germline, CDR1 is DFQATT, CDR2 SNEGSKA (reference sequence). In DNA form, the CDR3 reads TGCAGTGCTAGTCCCCAGGGTGGGGACAGATATGAAAAACTGTTTTTT. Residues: CSASPQGGDRYEKLFF.

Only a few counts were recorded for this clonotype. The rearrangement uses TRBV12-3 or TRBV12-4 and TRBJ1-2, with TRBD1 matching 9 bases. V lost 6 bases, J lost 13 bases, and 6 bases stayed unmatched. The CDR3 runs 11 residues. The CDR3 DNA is TGTGCCAGCAGGGGGACAGGGCGAAGCACCTTC. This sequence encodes CASRGTGRSTF.

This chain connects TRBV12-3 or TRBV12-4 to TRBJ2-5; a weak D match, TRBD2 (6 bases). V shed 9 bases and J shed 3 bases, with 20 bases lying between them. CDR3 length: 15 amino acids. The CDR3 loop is CASSRFRRGKETQYF. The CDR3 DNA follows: TGTGCCAGTTCCCGTTTCCGGCGGGGCAAAGAGACCCAGTACTTC.

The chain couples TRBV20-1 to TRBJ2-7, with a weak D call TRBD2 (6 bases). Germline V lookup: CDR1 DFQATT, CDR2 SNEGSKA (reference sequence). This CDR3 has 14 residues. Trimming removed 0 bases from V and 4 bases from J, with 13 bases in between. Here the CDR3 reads CSARDRRDPYEQYF. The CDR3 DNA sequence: TGCAGTGCTAGAGATCGGCGGGACCCATACGAGCAGTACTTC.

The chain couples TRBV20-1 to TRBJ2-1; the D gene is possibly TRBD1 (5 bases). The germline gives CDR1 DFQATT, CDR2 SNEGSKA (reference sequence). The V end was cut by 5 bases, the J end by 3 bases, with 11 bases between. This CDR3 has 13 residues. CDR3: CSASYDSYNEQFF. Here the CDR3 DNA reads TGCAGTGCTTCTTACGACAGCTACAATGAGCAGTTCTTC.

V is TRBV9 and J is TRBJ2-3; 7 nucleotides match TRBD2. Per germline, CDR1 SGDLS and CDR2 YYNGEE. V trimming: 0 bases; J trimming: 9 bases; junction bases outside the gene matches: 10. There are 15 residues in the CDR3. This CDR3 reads CASSVEPGTIGTQYF. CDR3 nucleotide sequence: TGTGCCAGCAGCGTAGAGCCCGGGACTATCGGCACGCAGTATTTT.

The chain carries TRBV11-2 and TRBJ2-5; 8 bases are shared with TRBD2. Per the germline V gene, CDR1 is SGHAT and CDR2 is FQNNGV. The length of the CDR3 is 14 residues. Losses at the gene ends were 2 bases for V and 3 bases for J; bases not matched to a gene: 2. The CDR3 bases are TGTGCCAGCAGCTTACCGGGACTAGAAGAGACCCAGTACTTC. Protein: CASSLPGLEETQYF.

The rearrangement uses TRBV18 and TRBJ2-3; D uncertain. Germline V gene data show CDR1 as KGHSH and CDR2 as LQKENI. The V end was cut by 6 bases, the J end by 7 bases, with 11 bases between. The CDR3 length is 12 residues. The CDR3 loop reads CASSLELNTQYF. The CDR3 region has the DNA TGTGCCAGCTCCCTCGAGCTAAATACGCAGTATTTT. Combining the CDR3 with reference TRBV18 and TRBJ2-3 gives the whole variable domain NAGVMQNPRHLVRRRGQEARLRCSPMKGHSHVYWYRQLPEEGLKFMVYLQKENIIDESGMPKERFSAEFPKEGPSILRIQQVVRGDSAAYFCASSLELNTQYFGPGTRLTVL.

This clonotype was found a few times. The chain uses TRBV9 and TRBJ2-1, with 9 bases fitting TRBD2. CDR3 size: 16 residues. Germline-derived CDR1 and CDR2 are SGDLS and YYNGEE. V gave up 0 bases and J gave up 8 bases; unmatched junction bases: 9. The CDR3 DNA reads TGTGCCAGCAGCGTAGATGCCGGGACTAGCTTCTATGAGCAGTTCTTC. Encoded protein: CASSVDAGTSFYEQFF. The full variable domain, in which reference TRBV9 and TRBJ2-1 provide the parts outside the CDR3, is DSGVTQTPKHLITATGQRVTLRCSPRSGDLSVYWYQQSLDQGLQFLIQYYNGEERAKGNILERFSAQQFPDLHSELNLSSLELGDSALYFCASSVDAGTSFYEQFFGPGTRLTVL.

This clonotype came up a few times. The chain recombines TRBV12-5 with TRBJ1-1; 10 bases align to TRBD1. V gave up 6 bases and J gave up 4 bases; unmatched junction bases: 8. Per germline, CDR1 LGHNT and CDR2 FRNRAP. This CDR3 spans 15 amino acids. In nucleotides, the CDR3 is TGTGCTAGTGGCCAGCGACAGGGGGCGCGCACTGAAGCTTTCTTT. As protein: CASGQRQGARTEAFF.

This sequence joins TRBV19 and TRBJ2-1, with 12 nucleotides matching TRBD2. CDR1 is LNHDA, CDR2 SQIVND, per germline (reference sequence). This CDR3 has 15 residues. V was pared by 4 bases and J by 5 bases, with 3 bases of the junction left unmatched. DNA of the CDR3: TGTGCCAGTAGTACCGGACTAGCGGGGAACAATGAGCAGTTCTTC. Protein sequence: CASSTGLAGNNEQFF.

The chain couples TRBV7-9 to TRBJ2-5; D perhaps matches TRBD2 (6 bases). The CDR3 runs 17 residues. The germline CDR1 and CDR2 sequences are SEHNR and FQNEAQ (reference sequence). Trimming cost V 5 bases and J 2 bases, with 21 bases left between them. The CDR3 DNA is TGTGCCAGCAGCACAAGGAGGATCGGAGGGGCTCAAGAGACCCAGTACTTC. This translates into CASSTRRIGGAQETQYF. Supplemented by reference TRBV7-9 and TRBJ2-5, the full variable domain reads DTGVSQNPRHKITKRGQNVTFRCDPISEHNRLYWYRQTLGQGPEFLTYFQNEAQLEKSRLLSDRFSAERPKGSFSTLEIQRTEQGDSAMYLCASSTRRIGGAQETQYFGPGTRLLVL.

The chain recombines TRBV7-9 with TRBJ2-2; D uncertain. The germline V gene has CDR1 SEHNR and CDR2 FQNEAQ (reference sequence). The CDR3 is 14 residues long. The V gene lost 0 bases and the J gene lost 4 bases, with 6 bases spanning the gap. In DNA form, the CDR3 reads TGTGCCAGCAGCTTAGCTTGGGTCACCGGGGAGCTGTTTTTT. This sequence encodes CASSLAWVTGELFF.

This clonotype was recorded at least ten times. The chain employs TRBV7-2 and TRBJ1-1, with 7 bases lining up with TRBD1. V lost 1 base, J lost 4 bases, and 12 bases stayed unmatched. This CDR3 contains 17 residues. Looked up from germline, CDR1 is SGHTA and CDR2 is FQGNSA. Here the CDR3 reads CASSLVPIGQVGTEAFF. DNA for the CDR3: TGTGCCAGCAGCTTAGTACCGATAGGACAGGTGGGCACTGAAGCTTTCTTT.

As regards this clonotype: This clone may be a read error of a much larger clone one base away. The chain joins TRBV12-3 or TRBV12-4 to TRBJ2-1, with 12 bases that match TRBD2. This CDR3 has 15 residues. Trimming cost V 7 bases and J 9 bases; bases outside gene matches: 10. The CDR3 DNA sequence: TGTGCCAGCATTTTCCTAGCGGGAGGGCCGAGTGAGCAGTTCTTC. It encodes CASIFLAGGPSEQFF.